Presented here are 22 T cell receptor beta chains from one specimen sequenced in a study of shared clonotypes between healthy human individuals. TCRdb's table, derived via immunoSEQ multiplex PCR, lists solely in-frame clones and lacks some. The sample lists about 1.4 million clones, approximately 96% occurring once. Sequenced input: naive CD4+ T cells sorted from blood. Subset noted: CD45RA+ positively selected. Every receptor here comes from a man between 25 and 39 years old in good health.

This chain joins TRBV2 and TRBJ2-3; D might be TRBD2 (6 bases). Germline assignment: CDR1 SNHLY and CDR2 FYNNEI. V was trimmed by 2 bases and J by 0 bases, leaving 9 bases between them. This CDR3 is 15 amino acids long. Written as DNA, the CDR3 is TGTGCCAGCAGTGAACACGGGACTAGCACAGATACGCAGTATTTT. This sequence encodes CASSEHGTSTDTQYF.

On this clone: This sample includes further DNA sequences coding for the same CDR3. V is TRBV18 and J is TRBJ2-3, with D unclear. Germline V gives CDR1 KGHSH, CDR2 LQKENI. V lost 2 bases, J lost 0 bases, and 9 bases lay in between. The CDR3 loop spans 15 amino acids. As DNA, the CDR3 is TGTGCCAGCTCACCATTGGGCGGTAGCACAGATACGCAGTATTTT. Protein product: CASSPLGGSTDTQYF.

The chain has TRBV7-2 and TRBJ2-1; 7 bases line up with TRBD1. The CDR3 extends over 15 amino acids. Germline V gene lookup returns CDR1 SGHTA and CDR2 FQGNSA. V trimming: 5 bases; J trimming: 4 bases; junction bases outside the gene matches: 8. CDR3 sequence (DNA): TGTGCCAGCAGCGCTCGGGGACAGAATTACAATGAGCAGTTCTTC. It translates to CASSARGQNYNEQFF.

The sample holds a few counts of this clone. The V and J genes are TRBV6-1 and TRBJ1-1; possible D gene TRBD1, 6 bases. Germline CDR1 reads MNHNS; CDR2 reads SASEGT. The CDR3 consists of 9 residues. The V end was cut by 7 bases, the J end by 11 bases, with 8 bases between. This CDR3 is CASNRAAFF. The CDR3 DNA is TGTGCCAGCAACAGGGCGGCTTTCTTT.

The chain couples TRBV7-9 to TRBJ2-5; 10 bases fit TRBD2. Germline V gene sequence: CDR1 SEHNR, CDR2 FQNEAQ (reference sequence). V shed 3 bases and J 5 bases; nucleotides not matched to a gene: 9. This CDR3 region has 16 residues. As DNA, the CDR3 is TGTGCCAGCAGCTTTAGAGCGGGAGGGCGAGGGGAGACCCAGTACTTC. Protein product: CASSFRAGGRGETQYF.

The V and J genes are TRBV28 and TRBJ2-7; possibly TRBD1 for D (5 bases). The CDR3 is 12 residues long. Germline-derived CDR1 and CDR2 are MDHEN and SYDVKM. V was cut by 6 bases and J by 5 bases, with 11 bases left in between. This CDR3 is CASSQGYDEQYF. Here the CDR3 DNA reads TGTGCCAGCAGCCAGGGATACGACGAGCAGTACTTC.

The chain has TRBV28 and TRBJ2-7; D might be TRBD2 (6 bases). The germline gives CDR1 MDHEN, CDR2 SYDVKM. This CDR3 contains 13 residues. Between the trimmed V and J ends, which lost 8 bases and 2 bases, there was a span of 13 bases. Written as DNA, the CDR3 is TGTGCCAGCCTGCGGGACTTTCCCTACGAGCAGTACTTC. Amino acid sequence: CASLRDFPYEQYF. Full variable domain (outside the CDR3, taken from reference TRBV28 and TRBJ2-7): DVKVTQSSRYLVKRTGEKVFLECVQDMDHENMFWYRQDPGLGLRLIYFSYDVKMKEKGDIPEGYSVSREKKERFSLILESASTNQTSMYLCASLRDFPYEQYFGPGTRLTVT.

The chain uses TRBV4-3 and TRBJ2-2; 7 positions agree with TRBD2. The CDR3 is 13 amino acids. The germline V gene has CDR1 LGHNA and CDR2 YSLEER. Trimming took 1 base from V and 8 from J; bases not matched to a gene: 1. CDR3 sequence reads: CASSQGTSGELFF. The CDR3 DNA reads as TGCGCCAGCAGCCAAGGGACTAGTGGGGAGCTGTTTTTT.

V is TRBV14 and J is TRBJ2-5; weak D call: TRBD1 (7 bases). Germline-derived CDR1 and CDR2 are SGHDN and FVKESK. Trimming shortened V by 2 bases and J by 4 bases, and 8 bases separated the two germline ends. CDR3 size: 13 residues. CDR3 residues: CASSQQGGETQYF. The CDR3 region has the DNA TGTGCCAGCAGCCAACAGGGGGGAGAGACCCAGTACTTC.

This chain joins TRBV5-1 and TRBJ2-1; 7 bases map to TRBD1. The CDR3 sequence is 16 residues long. Germline CDR1 reads SGHRS; CDR2 reads YFSETQ. V shed 1 base and J 2 bases; nucleotides not matched to a gene: 6. The CDR3 sequence: CASSLLGGQTYNEQFF. CDR3 DNA sequence: TGCGCCAGCAGCTTGTTAGGGGGACAGACCTACAATGAGCAGTTCTTC. Combining the CDR3 with reference TRBV5-1 and TRBJ2-1 gives the whole variable domain KAGVTQTPRYLIKTRGQQVTLSCSPISGHRSVSWYQQTPGQGLQFLFEYFSETQRNKGNFPGRFSGRQFSNSRSEMNVSTLELGDSALYLCASSLLGGQTYNEQFFGPGTRLTVL.

V usage is TRBV5-6 and J usage is TRBJ2-7, with D possibly being TRBD2 (6 bases). The germline V gene encodes CDR1 SGHDT and CDR2 YYEEEE. V lost 1 base, J lost 12 bases, and 26 bases lay in between. The CDR3 loop spans 16 amino acids. The CDR3 DNA reads as TGTGCCAGCAGCTTGAAGTGGGAGGACGTCGGGGTTTCTGTGTACTTC. This codes for CASSLKWEDVGVSVYF.

The chain links TRBV7-2 to TRBJ2-1; 9 nucleotides align to TRBD2. This CDR3 is built from 15 residues. Germline CDR1 and CDR2: SGHTA and FQGNSA. V dropped 5 bases and J dropped 6; count of bases not matched to a gene: 8. The CDR3 sequence is CASSHHSGSGNEQFF. CDR3 bases: TGTGCCAGCAGCCATCATAGCGGGAGCGGCAATGAGCAGTTCTTC.

This chain uses TRBV28 with TRBJ2-2; TRBD2 matches 11 bases. The germline V gene encodes CDR1 MDHEN and CDR2 SYDVKM. The CDR3 loop spans 15 amino acids. V shed 5 bases, J shed 6 bases, and the junction held 5 bases outside the gene matches. The CDR3 DNA is TGTGCCAGCAGTGTACTAGCGGGAGTGTCCGGGGAGCTGTTTTTT. As protein: CASSVLAGVSGELFF.

With respect to this clone: The sample holds other DNA sequences that translate to the same CDR3. The genes are TRBV4-2 and TRBJ2-7, with TRBD2 matching 12 bases. Per germline, CDR1 LGHNA and CDR2 YNFKEQ. V gave up 0 bases and J gave up 1 base; unmatched junction bases: 1. This CDR3 has 16 residues. This CDR3 is CASSQEGTSGSYEQYF. CDR3 in DNA: TGTGCCAGCAGCCAAGAAGGGACTAGCGGGTCCTACGAGCAGTACTTC.

The CDR3 protein is CASSRRGEWSQPQHF. CDR3 DNA: TGTGCCAGCAGTCGCCGCGGGGAGTGGAGTCAGCCCCAGCATTTT. The rearrangement joins TRBV28 to TRBJ1-5; D unresolved. CDR3 size: 15 residues. CDR1 is MDHEN, CDR2 SYDVKM, per germline. Trimming pared 5 bases from V and 6 bases from J, leaving 17 bases between. Using reference TRBV28 and TRBJ1-5 for the parts outside the CDR3, the full variable domain is DVKVTQSSRYLVKRTGEKVFLECVQDMDHENMFWYRQDPGLGLRLIYFSYDVKMKEKGDIPEGYSVSREKKERFSLILESASTNQTSMYLCASSRRGEWSQPQHFGDGTRLSIL.

This clone was found once. The V and J genes are TRBV15 and TRBJ2-6; the D is unclear. This CDR3 region has 18 residues. The V and J ends lost 3 bases and 0 bases respectively, with 15 bases between them. Germline V gene lookup returns CDR1 LNHNV and CDR2 YYDKDF (reference sequence). The CDR3 loop is CATSSLKRSPSGANVLTF. DNA of the CDR3: TGTGCCACCAGCAGCTTAAAGCGTTCACCCTCTGGGGCCAACGTCCTGACTTTC.

The chain uses TRBV27 and TRBJ2-5; 7 bases line up with TRBD2. This CDR3 spans 13 amino acids. Trimming cost V 6 bases and J 5 bases; bases outside gene matches: 6. Germline CDR1 MNHEY, CDR2 SMNVEV (reference sequence). The CDR3: CASSARGVETQYF. The CDR3 DNA reads as TGTGCCAGCAGCGCCCGGGGGGTGGAGACCCAGTACTTC.

V is TRBV7-2 and J is TRBJ1-4; no clear D gene. Germline V CDR1 and CDR2: SGHTA, FQGNSA. V lost 5 bases and J lost 6, with 13 bases in between. The CDR3 sequence is 14 residues long. The CDR3 DNA is TGTGCCAGCAGCCAGCGTACCTTGGATGAAAAACTGTTTTTT. It yields the protein CASSQRTLDEKLFF.

The chain has TRBV9 and TRBJ2-2; 13 bases are a match to TRBD2. With 4 bases clipped from V and 0 bases from J, the junction kept 3 bases outside the gene matches. Germline loops: CDR1 SGDLS, CDR2 YYNGEE. The CDR3 length is 17 residues. The CDR3 region has the DNA TGTGCCAGCAGCTTCGGGACTAGCGGGGCGAACACCGGGGAGCTGTTTTTT. Residues: CASSFGTSGANTGELFF.

The chain couples TRBV28 to TRBJ2-1, with D unclear. The V gene lost 3 bases and the J gene lost 1 base, with 4 bases spanning the gap. The V gene's germline CDR1 is MDHEN and CDR2 SYDVKM. The CDR3 covers 13 residues. CDR3 nucleotide sequence: TGTGCCAGCAGTTTCACATCCTACAATGAGCAGTTCTTC. Its protein is CASSFTSYNEQFF.

The V and J genes are TRBV19 and TRBJ2-1; D is perhaps TRBD1 (6 bases). Germline lookup yields CDR1 LNHDA and CDR2 SQIVND (reference sequence). Trimming pared 8 bases from V and 10 bases from J, leaving 18 bases between. The CDR3 is made up of 13 amino acids. The CDR3 nucleotides are TGTGCCAGTCACTTAGCCCCGAGGGGGGAGCAGTTCTTC. Amino acid sequence: CASHLAPRGEQFF.

This clone was observed once. This chain links TRBV6-1 with TRBJ2-7; no clear D gene. This CDR3 has 12 amino acids. V shed 10 bases and J shed 3 bases, with 13 bases lying between them. The V gene's germline CDR1 is MNHNS and CDR2 SASEGT. The CDR3 nucleotides read TGTGCCACCTCCCCGGATTACTACGAGCAGTACTTC. This gives the protein CATSPDYYEQYF.